This passage covers 20 T cell receptor beta chains from one sample sequenced in a study of response to subunit inactivated influenza vaccine. One entry per CDR3 protein, called by TCRdb with MiXCR from the RT-PCR reads. The repertoire holds roughly 520,000 distinct CDR3 sequences, less than 30% seen once, with 1.5% to 2% in the top ten. This sample comprised CD4+ T cells sorted from PBMCs, obtained approximately 5 days after vaccination. These receptors originate from a man in his fifties or sixties who received an inactivated influenza vaccine.

The rearrangement joins TRBV6-5 to TRBJ2-1; no clear D gene. Looked up from germline, CDR1 is MNHEY and CDR2 is SVGAGI. The CDR3 contains 16 residues. Trimming stripped 0 bases from V and 0 bases from J, with 9 bases between. DNA for the CDR3: TGTGCCAGCAGTTACTCGGTCTCCTACTCCTACAATGAGCAGTTCTTC. Protein sequence: CASSYSVSYSYNEQFF.

The chain combines TRBV12-3 or TRBV12-4 with TRBJ1-6; 10 nucleotides line up with TRBD1. V gave up 5 bases and J gave up 9 bases; unmatched junction bases: 7. The CDR3 runs 15 residues. DNA for the CDR3: TGTGCCAGCAGTCCCGGACAGGGGGTGACTTCACCCCTCCACTTT. It codes for CASSPGQGVTSPLHF.

The chain employs TRBV28 and TRBJ1-5; 8 bases fit TRBD1. The germline V gene encodes CDR1 MDHEN and CDR2 SYDVKM. Trimming cost V 6 bases and J 7 bases; bases outside gene matches: 8. This CDR3 comprises 14 residues. DNA of the CDR3: TGTGCCAGCAGAAAGGACAGGGTGAGCCAGCCCCAGCATTTT. This gives the protein CASRKDRVSQPQHF.

This clonotype was seen a few times. The DNA for the CDR3 is TGTGCCACCAGCAGGCAGGAGGATTCACCCCTCCACTTT. Translated, it gives CATSRQEDSPLHF. V is TRBV15 and J is TRBJ1-6; unclear D gene. CDR1 and CDR2 from the germline V gene are LNHNV and YYDKDF (reference sequence). This CDR3 is built from 13 residues. V lost 3 bases and J 8 bases, leaving 8 bases between the germline ends.

This clonotype has only a few counts. This CDR3 is CASSYGTGGAFSSGNTIYF. Here the CDR3 DNA reads TGTGCCAGCAGTTACGGAACAGGCGGCGCGTTCTCGTCTGGAAACACCATATATTTT. This rearrangement joins TRBV6-5 to TRBJ1-3, with TRBD1 as a possible D gene (5 bases). CDR3 length equals 19 residues. Germline CDR1 reads MNHEY; CDR2 reads SVGAGI. V lost 2 bases, J lost 1 base, and 21 bases lay in between.

The chain is built from TRBV20-1 and TRBJ1-5; D call uncertain. The V gene lost 2 bases and the J gene lost 0 bases, with 8 bases spanning the gap. The length of the CDR3 is 14 residues. The germline V gene encodes CDR1 DFQATT and CDR2 SNEGSKA (reference sequence). This chain's CDR3 is CSARSSFSNQPQHF. In DNA, the CDR3 is TGCAGTGCTAGATCGTCCTTTAGCAATCAGCCCCAGCATTTT.

V and J are TRBV29-1 and TRBJ2-5, with 7 positions matching TRBD1. Germline V gene data show CDR1 as SQVTM and CDR2 as ANQGSEA. V shed 7 bases and J 4 bases; nucleotides not matched to a gene: 9. CDR3 size: 13 residues. In nucleotides, the CDR3 is TGCAGCGCCCAGGGGGTAGGTGGAGAGACCCAGTACTTC. Its protein product is CSAQGVGGETQYF.

Only a few counts were recorded for this clonotype. The chain links TRBV20-1 to TRBJ2-1, with no clear D. The CDR3 is made up of 14 amino acids. The V gene's germline CDR1 is DFQATT and CDR2 SNEGSKA (reference sequence). V gave up 0 bases and J gave up 3 bases, with 9 bases separating them. The CDR3 DNA follows: TGCAGTGCTAGAGATAATAAGGACTACAATGAGCAGTTCTTC. Amino acid sequence: CSARDNKDYNEQFF.

In its sample, this clonotype was seen a few times. The V gene is TRBV20-1, the J gene TRBJ1-5; 7 bases align to TRBD1. This CDR3 has 12 residues. From germline, CDR1 is DFQATT and CDR2 SNEGSKA (reference sequence). The junction had 6 bases not matched to a gene; V was cut back by 6 bases and J by 7 bases. The CDR3 spells CSAIDRAQPQHF. Here the CDR3 DNA reads TGCAGTGCCATCGACAGGGCCCAGCCCCAGCATTTT.

This chain uses TRBV7-2 with TRBJ1-5; D remains unclear. The CDR3 length is 15 residues. Trimming left V 1 base short and J 1 base short, with 8 bases between. Germline V gene lookup returns CDR1 SGHTA and CDR2 FQGNSA. This CDR3 is CASSLDGLSNQPQHF. CDR3 in DNA: TGTGCCAGCAGCTTAGACGGATTGAGCAATCAGCCCCAGCATTTT.

The chain combines TRBV6-2 or TRBV6-3 with TRBJ1-2; D is undetermined. Looked up from germline, CDR1 is MNHEY and CDR2 is SVGEGT. V was cut by 5 bases and J by 7 bases, with 20 bases left in between. CDR3 size: 15 residues. CDR3 loop: CASSLDGPGMGGYTF. The CDR3, as DNA: TGTGCCAGCAGTCTCGACGGTCCCGGGATGGGTGGCTACACCTTC.

The rearrangement joins TRBV20-1 to TRBJ1-1, with no clear D. The CDR3 consists of 11 residues. Germline-derived CDR1 and CDR2 are DFQATT and SNEGSKA (reference sequence). The CDR3 is CRASQNTEAFF. The CDR3 nucleotides read TGCAGGGCGAGCCAGAACACTGAAGCTTTCTTT.

The gene calls are TRBV29-1 and TRBJ2-3; tentatively, D is TRBD1 (6 bases). CDR3 length equals 14 residues. Trimming removed 2 bases at V and 4 bases at J, with 13 bases between. Germline CDR1 SQVTM, CDR2 ANQGSEA. In DNA, the CDR3 is TGCAGCGTTGAAATCTCGGCAGGGGCAGATACGCAGTATTTT. Translation gives CSVEISAGADTQYF.

This clonotype was seen only a few times. The rearrangement links TRBV6-4 to TRBJ2-2; the match to TRBD2 covers 7 bases. The CDR3 has 14 residues. V was pared by 7 bases and J by 5 bases, with 7 bases of the junction left unmatched. CDR1 MRHNA and CDR2 SNTAGT come from the germline V gene. CDR3 in amino acids: CASKPQRGTGELFF. CDR3 nucleotide sequence: TGTGCCAGCAAGCCCCAGCGGGGAACCGGGGAGCTGTTTTTT.

This clonotype was detected only once. The CDR3 nucleotides read TGTGCCAGCAGCTTGGAGCGGGGGGAGTGGAATGAGCAGTTCTTC. Its protein is CASSLERGEWNEQFF. The V call is TRBV7-2, the J call TRBJ2-1; 9 bases agree with TRBD2. The CDR3 runs to 15 residues. Per germline, CDR1 SGHTA and CDR2 FQGNSA. With 3 bases clipped from V and 7 bases from J, the junction kept 7 bases outside the gene matches.

This clonotype turned up a few times. This rearrangement joins TRBV20-1 to TRBJ1-1; 7 nucleotides align to TRBD1. There are 16 residues in the CDR3. Per the germline V gene, CDR1 is DFQATT and CDR2 is SNEGSKA (reference sequence). Unmatched junction bases numbered 16, after V lost 6 bases and J lost 3 bases. For the CDR3, the DNA is TGCAGTGCCCGGGACGAGACAGGGAGGTGGGACACTGAAGCTTTCTTT. Amino acid sequence: CSARDETGRWDTEAFF.

This rearrangement joins TRBV3-1 to TRBJ2-7; D gene unclear. The CDR3 consists of 13 residues. From germline, CDR1 is LGHDT and CDR2 YNNKEL (reference sequence). The germline V and J ends were trimmed by 4 bases and 7 bases, with 14 bases remaining between them. The CDR3 sequence is CASSLRSSREQYF. DNA for the CDR3: TGTGCCAGCAGCCTTAGGTCTTCGAGGGAGCAGTACTTC.

This chain links TRBV12-3 or TRBV12-4 with TRBJ1-5; D is ambiguous. Between the trimmed V and J ends, which lost 6 bases and 7 bases, there was a span of 16 bases. This CDR3 has 14 residues. CDR3 sequence: CASSIPGSGQPQHF. CDR3 nucleotides: TGTGCCAGCAGCATCCCGGGTAGTGGGCAGCCCCAGCATTTT.

The chain links TRBV6-5 to TRBJ2-1, with 9 bases that match TRBD2. The length of the CDR3 is 17 residues. Germline CDR1 MNHEY, CDR2 SVGAGI. Losses at the gene ends were 4 bases for V and 5 bases for J; bases not matched to a gene: 12. The CDR3 nucleotides read TGTGCCAGCAGTTCCCCACGCACACTAGCGGGCGACAATGAGCAGTTCTTC. Residues: CASSSPRTLAGDNEQFF.

The chain links TRBV12-3 or TRBV12-4 to TRBJ2-1; D remains unclear. The CDR3 has 12 residues. V lost 6 bases, J lost 3 bases, and 6 bases lay in between. CDR3 loop: CASSQFYNEQFF. DNA of the CDR3: TGTGCCAGCAGCCAATTCTACAATGAGCAGTTCTTC.